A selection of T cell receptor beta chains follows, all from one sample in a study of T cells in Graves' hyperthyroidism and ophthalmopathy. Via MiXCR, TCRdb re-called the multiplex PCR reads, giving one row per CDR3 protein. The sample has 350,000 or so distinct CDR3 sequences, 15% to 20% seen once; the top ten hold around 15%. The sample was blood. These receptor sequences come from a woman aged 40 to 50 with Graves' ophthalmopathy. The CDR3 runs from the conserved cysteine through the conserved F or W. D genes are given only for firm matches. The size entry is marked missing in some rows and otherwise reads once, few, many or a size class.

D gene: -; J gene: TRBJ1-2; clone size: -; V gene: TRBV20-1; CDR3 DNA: TGCAGTGCGAGGGCAGCCGCTAACTATGGCTACACCTTC; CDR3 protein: CSARAAANYGYTF
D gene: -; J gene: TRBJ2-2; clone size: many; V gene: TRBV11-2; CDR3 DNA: TGTGCCAGCAGTTTAGTGGGGGCCGGGGAGCTGTTTTTT; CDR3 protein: CASSLVGAGELFF
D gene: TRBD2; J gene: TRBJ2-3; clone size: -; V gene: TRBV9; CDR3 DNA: TGTGCCAGCAGCGTAGCGGTAGCGGGCACAGATACGCGGTATTTT; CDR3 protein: CASSVAVAGTDTRYF
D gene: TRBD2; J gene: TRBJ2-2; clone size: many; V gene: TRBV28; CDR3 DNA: TGTGCCAGCAGTTTACTGATGAGCGGGATGAACACCGGGGAGCTGTTTTTT; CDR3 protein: CASSLLMSGMNTGELFF
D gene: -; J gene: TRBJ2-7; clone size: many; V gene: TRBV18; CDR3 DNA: TGTGCCAGCTCGCCCGCAGGAGACGAGCAGTACTTC; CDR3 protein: CASSPAGDEQYF
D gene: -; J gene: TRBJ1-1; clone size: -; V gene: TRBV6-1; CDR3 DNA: TGTGCCAGCAACCGGGGCGGTGAAGCTTTCTTT; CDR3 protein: CASNRGGEAFF
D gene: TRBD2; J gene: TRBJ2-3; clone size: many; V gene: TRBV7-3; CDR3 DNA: TGTGCCAGCAGCTTAGGGACTAGCGGTACAGATACGCAGTATTTT; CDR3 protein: CASSLGTSGTDTQYF
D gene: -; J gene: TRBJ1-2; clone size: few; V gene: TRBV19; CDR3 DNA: TGTGCCAGTAGACGACAGGCTGACTATGGCTACACCTTC; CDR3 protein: CASRRQADYGYTF
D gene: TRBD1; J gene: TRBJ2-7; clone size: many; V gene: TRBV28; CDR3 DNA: TGTGCCAGCAGCCGGTTTACAGGGGGCTACGAGCAGTACTTC; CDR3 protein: CASSRFTGGYEQYF
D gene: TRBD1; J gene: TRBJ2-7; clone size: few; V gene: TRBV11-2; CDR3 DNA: TGTGCCAGCAGCCGTTGGGGACAGGGGGCATCTAGCGGGGGCTACGAGCAGTACTTC; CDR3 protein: CASSRWGQGASSGGYEQYF
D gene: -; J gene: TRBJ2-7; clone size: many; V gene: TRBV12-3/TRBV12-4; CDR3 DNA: TGTGCCAGCAGTTTAAGTTTGCGGGGCCACGAGCAGTACTTC; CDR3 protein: CASSLSLRGHEQYF
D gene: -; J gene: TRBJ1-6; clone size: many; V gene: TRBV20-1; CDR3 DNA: TGCAGTGCTAGATTACGGACAGCGAACAATTCACCCCTCCACTTT; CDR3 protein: CSARLRTANNSPLHF
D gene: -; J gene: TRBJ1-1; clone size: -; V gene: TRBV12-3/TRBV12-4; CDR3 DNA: TGTGCCAGCAGTTTATTTGAGGGGAACACTGAAGCTTTCTTT; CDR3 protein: CASSLFEGNTEAFF
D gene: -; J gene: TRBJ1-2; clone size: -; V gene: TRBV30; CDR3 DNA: TGTGCCTGGGTGGTAGAGGGCGAGTATGGCTACATCTTC; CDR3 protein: CAWVVEGEYGYIF
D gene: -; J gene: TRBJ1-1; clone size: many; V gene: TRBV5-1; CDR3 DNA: TGCGCCAGCAGCTTGTTGAGGAACACTGAAGCTTTCTTT; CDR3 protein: CASSLLRNTEAFF
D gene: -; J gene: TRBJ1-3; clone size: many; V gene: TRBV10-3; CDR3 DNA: TGTGCCATCGGACCGGGTGTCTCTGGAAACACCATATATTTT; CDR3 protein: CAIGPGVSGNTIYF
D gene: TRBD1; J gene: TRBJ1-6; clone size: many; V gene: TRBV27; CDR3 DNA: TGTGCCAGCAGTTTCCAACAGGGGCCCAATAATTCACCCCTCCACTTT; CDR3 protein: CASSFQQGPNNSPLHF
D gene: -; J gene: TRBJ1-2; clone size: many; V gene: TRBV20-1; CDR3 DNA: TGCAGTGGGATGGACCAAAGCTATGGCTACACCTTC; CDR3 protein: CSGMDQSYGYTF
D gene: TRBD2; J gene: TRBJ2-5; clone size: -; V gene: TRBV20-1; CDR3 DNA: TGCAGTGCTAGAGACGAGCGGGGCTACCAAGAGACCCAGTACTTC; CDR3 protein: CSARDERGYQETQYF
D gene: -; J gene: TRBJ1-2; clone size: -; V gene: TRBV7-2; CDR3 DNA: TGTGCCAGCAGCTTCCCTACAGACTATGGCTACACCTTC; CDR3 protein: CASSFPTDYGYTF
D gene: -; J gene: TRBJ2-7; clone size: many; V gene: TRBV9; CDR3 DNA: TGTGCCAGCAGCGTAGCTGTAGGCTCCTACGAGCAGTACTTC; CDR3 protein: CASSVAVGSYEQYF
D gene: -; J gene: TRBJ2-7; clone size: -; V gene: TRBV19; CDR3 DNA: TGTGCCAGTAGTGGAACAGGGAGGGTCGAGCAGTACTTC; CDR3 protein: CASSGTGRVEQYF
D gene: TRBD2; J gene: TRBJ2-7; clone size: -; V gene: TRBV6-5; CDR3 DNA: TGTGCCAGCAGTTCCCGAGGCGCGGGAGGGACCTACGAGCAGTACTTC; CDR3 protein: CASSSRGAGGTYEQYF
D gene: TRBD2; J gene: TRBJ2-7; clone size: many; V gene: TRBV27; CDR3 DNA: TGTGCCAGCAGTTGGACTAGCGGGAGCTCGTACGAGCAGTACTTC; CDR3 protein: CASSWTSGSSYEQYF
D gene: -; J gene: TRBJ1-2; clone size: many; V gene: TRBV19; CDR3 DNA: TGTGCCAGTAGAAACTCCTATGGCTACACCTTC; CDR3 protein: CASRNSYGYTF
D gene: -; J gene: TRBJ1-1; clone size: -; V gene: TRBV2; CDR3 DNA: TGTGCCAGCAGTGAAGCGCTTCAGGGTGGCACTGAAGCTTTCTTT; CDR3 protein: CASSEALQGGTEAFF
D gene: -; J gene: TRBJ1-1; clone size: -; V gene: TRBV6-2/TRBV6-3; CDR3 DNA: TGTGCCAGCAGAACCTCGACAGAGAACACTGAAGCTTTCTTT; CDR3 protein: CASRTSTENTEAFF
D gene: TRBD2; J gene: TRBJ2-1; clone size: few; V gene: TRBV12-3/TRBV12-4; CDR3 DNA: TGTGCCAGCAGTTTGGGGACTAGCGGGAGGCGTGAGCAGTTCTTC; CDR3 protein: CASSLGTSGRREQFF
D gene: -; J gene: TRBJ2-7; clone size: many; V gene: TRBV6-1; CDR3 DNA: TGTGCCAGCAGTGTACGCTGGGGCTCCACCGAGCAGTACTTC; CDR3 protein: CASSVRWGSTEQYF
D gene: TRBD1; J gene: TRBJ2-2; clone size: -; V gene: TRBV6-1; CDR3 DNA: TGTGCCAGTAGGGGGCTTCAAGCTACGAACACCGGGGAGCTGTTTTTT; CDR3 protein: CASRGLQATNTGELFF
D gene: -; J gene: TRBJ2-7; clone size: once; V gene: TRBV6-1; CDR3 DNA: TGTGCCAGCAGTGGAGTGCCCGGAGATGAGTTTGGGCAGTACTTC; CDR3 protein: CASSGVPGDEFGQYF
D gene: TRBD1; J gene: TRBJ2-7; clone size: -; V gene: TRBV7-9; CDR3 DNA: TGTGCCAGCAGCGGGGGACAGGGCGGGAACTACGAGCAGTACTTC; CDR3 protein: CASSGGQGGNYEQYF
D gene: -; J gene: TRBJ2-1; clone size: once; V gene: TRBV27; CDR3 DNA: TGTGCCAGCACCCGGTGGTCTGAGCTAGCTCCCCACGAGCAGTTCTTC; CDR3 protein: CASTRWSELAPHEQFF
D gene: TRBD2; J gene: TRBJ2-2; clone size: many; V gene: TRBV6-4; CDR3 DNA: TGTGCCAGCAGACCCCTAACTAGCGGGAGTTACACCGGGGAGCTGTTTTTT; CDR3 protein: CASRPLTSGSYTGELFF
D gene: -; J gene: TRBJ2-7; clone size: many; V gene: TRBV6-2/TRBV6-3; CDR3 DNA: TGTGCCAGCAGTTCGACAGCTTCCTACGAGCAGTACTTC; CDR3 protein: CASSSTASYEQYF
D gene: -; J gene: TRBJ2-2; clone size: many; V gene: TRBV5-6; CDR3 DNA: TGTGCCAGCAGCTTCTCCCCGCAGACGAACACCGGGGAGCTGTTTTTT; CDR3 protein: CASSFSPQTNTGELFF
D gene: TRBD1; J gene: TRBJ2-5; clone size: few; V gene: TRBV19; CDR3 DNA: TGTGCCACTAAAAGTATAGGACAGGGCCAAGAGACCCAGTACTTC; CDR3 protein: CATKSIGQGQETQYF
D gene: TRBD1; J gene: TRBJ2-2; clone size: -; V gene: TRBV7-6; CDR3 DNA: TGTGCCAGCAGCTTAGCTTCACAGGGGGACGGGGAGCTGTTTTTT; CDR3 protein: CASSLASQGDGELFF
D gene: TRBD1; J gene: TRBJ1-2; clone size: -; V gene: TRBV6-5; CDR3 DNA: TGTGCCAGCAGTTATCTCGGACAGGGGGAAGGCTACACCTTC; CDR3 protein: CASSYLGQGEGYTF
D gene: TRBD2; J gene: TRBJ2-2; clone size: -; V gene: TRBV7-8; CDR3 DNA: TGTGCCAGTAGCCTCGCGGGGGGCACCGAGGAGCTGTTTTTT; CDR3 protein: CASSLAGGTEELFF
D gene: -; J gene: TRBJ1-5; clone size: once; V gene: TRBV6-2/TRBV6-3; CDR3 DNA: TGTGCCAGCAGACGAGGGGGACTTCAGCCCCAGCATTTT; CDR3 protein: CASRRGGLQPQHF
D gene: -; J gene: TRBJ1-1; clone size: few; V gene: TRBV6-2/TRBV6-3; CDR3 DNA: TGTGCCAGCAGTTACACCTTGTCAGGGAGCACTGAAGCTTTCTTT; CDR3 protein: CASSYTLSGSTEAFF
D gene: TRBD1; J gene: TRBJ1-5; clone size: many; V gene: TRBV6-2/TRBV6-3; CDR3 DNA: TGTGCCTGCAGTGACAGGGAGGGCTACAATCAGCCCCAGCATTTT; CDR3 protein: CACSDREGYNQPQHF
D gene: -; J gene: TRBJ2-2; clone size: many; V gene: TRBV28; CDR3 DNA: TGTGCCAGCAGTTCTTTAGCGGCCGACACCGGGGAGCTGTTTTTT; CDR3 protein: CASSSLAADTGELFF